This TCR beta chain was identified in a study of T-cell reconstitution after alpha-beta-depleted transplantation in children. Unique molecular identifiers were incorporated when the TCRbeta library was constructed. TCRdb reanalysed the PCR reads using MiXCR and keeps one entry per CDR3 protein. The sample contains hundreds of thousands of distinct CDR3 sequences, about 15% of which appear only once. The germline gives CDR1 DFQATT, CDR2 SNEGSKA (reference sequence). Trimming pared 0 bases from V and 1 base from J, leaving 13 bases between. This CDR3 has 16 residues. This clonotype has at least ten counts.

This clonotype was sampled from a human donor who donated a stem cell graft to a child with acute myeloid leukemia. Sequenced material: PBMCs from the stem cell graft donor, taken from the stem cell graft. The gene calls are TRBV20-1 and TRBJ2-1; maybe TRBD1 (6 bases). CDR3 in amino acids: CSARDPRGRSYNEQFF. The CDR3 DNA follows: TGCAGTGCTAGAGATCCCAGGGGTCGATCCTACAATGAGCAGTTCTTC.